These 16 T cell receptor beta chains originate from one sample sequenced in a study of ipilimumab plus nivolumab after autologous stem cell transplantation. Profiled with immunoSEQ multiplex PCR; TCRdb holds only in-frame clones, not every one. The sample has about 21,000 clones, around 80% seen once. The sample here was PBMCs, taken in a trial of ipilimumab plus nivolumab as post-transplant consolidation. These receptors came from a male donor with diffuse large B-cell lymphoma.

The chain carries TRBV2 and TRBJ2-7, with TRBD1 matching 8 bases. In germline, CDR1 is SNHLY, CDR2 FYNNEI. V was pared by 6 bases and J by 0 bases, with 4 bases of the junction left unmatched. The CDR3 has 14 residues. The CDR3: CASSSDRVSYEQYF. CDR3 nucleotide sequence: TGTGCCAGCAGCTCGGACAGGGTCTCCTACGAGCAGTACTTC.

J is TRBJ2-7 and V is TRBV5-6; D is possibly TRBD1 (5 bases). In germline, CDR1 is SGHDT, CDR2 YYEEEE. The CDR3 totals 13 residues. Trimming left V 2 bases short and J 5 bases short, with 11 bases between. CDR3 amino acids: CASSFWQGDEQYF. In DNA, the CDR3 is TGTGCCAGCAGCTTCTGGCAGGGCGACGAGCAGTACTTC.

This clone was detected a few times. CDR3 DNA sequence: TGTGCCAGCAGCTTAGTGGGGGGACTAGATGGCTACACCTTC. Its translation is CASSLVGGLDGYTF. The chain has TRBV7-9 and TRBJ1-2, with D possibly being TRBD1 (5 bases). The germline gives CDR1 SEHNR, CDR2 FQNEAQ (reference sequence). The V and J ends lost 1 base and 6 bases respectively, with 12 bases between them. There are 14 residues in the CDR3.

This clone was seen a few times. V is TRBV11-1 and J is TRBJ2-7; weak D call: TRBD1 (6 bases). The V end lost 2 bases, the J end lost 0 bases, and 11 bases lay between the germline ends. CDR1 is SGHAT and CDR2 is FQDESV in the germline V gene (reference sequence). The CDR3 is 15 residues long. The CDR3 coding sequence is TGTGCCAGCAGCTTACGGGACACCACCTCCTACGAGCAGTACTTC. This sequence encodes CASSLRDTTSYEQYF.

The V and J genes are TRBV4-1 and TRBJ2-7; perhaps D is TRBD1 or TRBD2 (5 bases each). In germline, CDR1 is MGHRA, CDR2 YSYEKL. The CDR3 sequence is 15 residues long. With 0 bases removed from V and 5 bases from J, the gap between germline ends came to 14 bases. The CDR3: CASSQDAQGSDEQYF. In nucleotides, the CDR3 is TGCGCCAGCAGCCAAGATGCCCAGGGTAGCGACGAGCAGTACTTC.

The chain carries TRBV5-8 and TRBJ2-6; D unclear. Germline V lookup: CDR1 SGHTS, CDR2 YDEGEE. CDR3 length: 14 residues. Trimming removed 4 bases at V and 1 base at J, with 6 bases between. Here the CDR3 reads CASSQPSGANVLTF. DNA of the CDR3: TGTGCCAGCAGCCAACCTTCTGGGGCCAACGTCCTGACTTTC. The entire variable domain, with the rest obtained from reference TRBV5-8 and TRBJ2-6, is as follows: EAGVTQSPTHLIKTRGQQATLRCSPISGHTSVYWYQQALGLGLQFLLWYDEGEERNRGNFPPRFSGRQFPNYSSELNVNALELEDSALYLCASSQPSGANVLTFGAGSRLTVL.

Points on this clone: Its ends do not fully match the called genes, so a read error is possible. V gene TRBV6-5 combines with J gene TRBJ1-3; D perhaps matches TRBD1 (6 bases). The CDR3 is made up of 13 amino acids. Germline loops: CDR1 MNHEY, CDR2 SVGAGI. The CDR3 loop is CASSYEDRTIGDF. The CDR3 region has the DNA TGTGCCAGCAGTTACGAAGACAGGACCATCGGAGATTTT.

The CDR3 DNA is TGTGCCAGCAGCGTGGGACTAGCGGGGGGGCATGATACGCAGTATTTT. Translating it yields CASSVGLAGGHDTQYF. The chain uses TRBV9 and TRBJ2-3; 16 bases map to TRBD2. Trimming removed 2 bases from V and 6 bases from J; junction bases left unmatched: 3. The CDR3 has 16 amino acids. Germline loops: CDR1 SGDLS, CDR2 YYNGEE.

The chain employs TRBV19 and TRBJ2-2; 9 positions agree with TRBD1. This CDR3 has 15 amino acids. V trimming: 6 bases; J trimming: 2 bases; junction bases outside the gene matches: 4. Germline V gene sequence: CDR1 LNHDA, CDR2 SQIVND (reference sequence). For the CDR3, the DNA is TGTGCCAGTAGCCGGGGACAGGGCAACACCGGGGAGCTGTTTTTT. The encoded protein is CASSRGQGNTGELFF.

The chain uses TRBV10-3 and TRBJ2-1; 15 bases fit TRBD2. In germline, CDR1 is ENHRY, CDR2 SYGVKD. The CDR3 totals 19 residues. J gave up 12 bases and V 5 bases, and 20 bases lay outside the gene matches. CDR3 protein: CAISSPPGRTSGGARGQFF. The CDR3 nucleotides are TGTGCCATCAGTAGCCCGCCCGGCCGGACTAGCGGGGGGGCCAGGGGGCAGTTCTTC.

This rearrangement joins TRBV6-5 to TRBJ2-2; D unresolved. Trimming left V 4 bases short and J 1 base short, with 10 bases between. Germline V lookup: CDR1 MNHEY, CDR2 SVGAGI. The CDR3 is 15 amino acids. The CDR3 DNA is TGTGCCAGCAGTTCCACTCCCGGGAACACCGGGGAGCTGTTTTTT. It codes for CASSSTPGNTGELFF.

In its sample, this clone was seen once. This chain uses TRBV7-2 with TRBJ2-2; D is unclear. The V end lost 1 base, the J end lost 3 bases, and 6 bases lay between the germline ends. The germline gives CDR1 SGHTA, CDR2 FQGNSA. This CDR3 contains 14 residues. This CDR3 reads CASSLDGDTGELFF. CDR3 sequence (DNA): TGTGCCAGCAGCTTAGATGGCGACACCGGGGAGCTGTTTTTT. Drawing the rest from reference TRBV7-2 and TRBJ2-2, the complete variable domain is GAGVSQSPSNKVTEKGKDVELRCDPISGHTALYWYRQSLGQGLEFLIYFQGNSAPDKSGLPSDRFSAERTGGSVSTLTIQRTQQEDSAVYLCASSLDGDTGELFFGEGSRLTVL.

In this sample, this clone turned up a few times. The chain is built from TRBV2 and TRBJ1-2; no clear D gene. CDR1 and CDR2 (germline): SNHLY, FYNNEI. The V and J ends lost 6 bases and 0 bases respectively, with 8 bases between them. The CDR3 totals 13 residues. CDR3 protein: CASRLGTNYGYTF. The DNA for the CDR3 is TGTGCCAGCAGGTTGGGGACTAACTATGGCTACACCTTC.

The V gene is TRBV7-6, the J gene TRBJ2-5; D perhaps matches TRBD2 (7 bases). The V gene lost 2 bases and the J gene lost 2 bases, with 15 bases spanning the gap. This CDR3 contains 16 residues. Germline V gives CDR1 SGHVS, CDR2 FNYEAQ. The CDR3 sequence: CASSLMGGPVQETQYF. In nucleotides, the CDR3 is TGTGCCAGCAGCTTAATGGGGGGGCCGGTTCAAGAGACCCAGTACTTC.

The CDR3 spells CASSQESARLFGATNEKLFF. CDR3 DNA: TGCGCCAGCAGCCAAGAGTCGGCCCGCTTATTCGGCGCAACTAATGAAAAACTGTTTTTT. The V call is TRBV4-1, the J call TRBJ1-4; D uncertain. The CDR3 covers 20 residues. The ends were cut back, 0 bases at V and 0 bases at J, with 20 bases in the middle. Germline CDR1 is MGHRA and CDR2 is YSYEKL.

The chain carries TRBV19 and TRBJ2-2; D remains unclear. This CDR3 region has 17 residues. Germline values: CDR1 LNHDA, CDR2 SQIVND (reference sequence). V gave up 4 bases and J gave up 6 bases, with 21 bases separating them. CDR3 sequence reads: CASSTPTGKGLAGELFF. The CDR3 coding sequence is TGTGCCAGTAGTACCCCCACTGGGAAAGGGTTGGCCGGGGAGCTGTTTTTT.